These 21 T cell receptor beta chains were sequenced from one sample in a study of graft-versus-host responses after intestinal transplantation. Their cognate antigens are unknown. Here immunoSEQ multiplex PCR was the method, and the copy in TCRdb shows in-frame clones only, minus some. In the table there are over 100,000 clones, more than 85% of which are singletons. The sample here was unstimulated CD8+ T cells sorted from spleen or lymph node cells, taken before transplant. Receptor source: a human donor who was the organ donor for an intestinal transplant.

The CDR3 sequence: CASSLGVATGELFF. The CDR3, as DNA: TGTGCCAGCAGCTTAGGGGTGGCCACCGGGGAGCTGTTTTTT. The chain is built from TRBV11-2 and TRBJ2-2; D unresolved. Between the trimmed V and J ends, which lost 1 base and 4 bases, there was a span of 7 bases. The CDR3 contains 14 residues. CDR1 and CDR2 (germline): SGHAT, FQNNGV.

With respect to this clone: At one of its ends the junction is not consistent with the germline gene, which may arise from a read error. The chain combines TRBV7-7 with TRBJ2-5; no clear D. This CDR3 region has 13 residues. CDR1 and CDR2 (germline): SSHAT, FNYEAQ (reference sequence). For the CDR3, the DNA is TGTGCTAGCAGCTCTACTACGGGAGAGACCCAGTACTTC. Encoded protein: CASSSTTGETQYF.

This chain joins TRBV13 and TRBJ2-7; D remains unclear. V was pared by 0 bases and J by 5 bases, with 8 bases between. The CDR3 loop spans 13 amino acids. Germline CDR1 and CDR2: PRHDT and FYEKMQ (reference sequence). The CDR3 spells CASSLGANHEQYF. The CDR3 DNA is TGTGCCAGCAGCTTAGGGGCGAACCACGAGCAGTACTTC.

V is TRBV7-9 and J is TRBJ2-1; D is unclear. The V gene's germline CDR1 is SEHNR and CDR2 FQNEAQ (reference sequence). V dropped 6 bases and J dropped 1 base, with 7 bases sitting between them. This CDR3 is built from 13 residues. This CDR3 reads CASSWFSYNEQFF. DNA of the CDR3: TGTGCCAGCAGTTGGTTTTCCTACAATGAGCAGTTCTTC. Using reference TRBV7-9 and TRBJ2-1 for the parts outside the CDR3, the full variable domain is DTGVSQNPRHKITKRGQNVTFRCDPISEHNRLYWYRQTLGQGPEFLTYFQNEAQLEKSRLLSDRFSAERPKGSFSTLEIQRTEQGDSAMYLCASSWFSYNEQFFGPGTRLTVL.

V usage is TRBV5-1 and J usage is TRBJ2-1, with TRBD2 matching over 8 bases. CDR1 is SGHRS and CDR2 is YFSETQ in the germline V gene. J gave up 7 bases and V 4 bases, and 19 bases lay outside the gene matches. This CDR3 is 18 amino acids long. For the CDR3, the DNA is TGCGCCAGCAGCGCGGACCCGTCGGGCAGCGGGAGTCAGAATGAGCAGTTCTTC. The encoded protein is CASSADPSGSGSQNEQFF.

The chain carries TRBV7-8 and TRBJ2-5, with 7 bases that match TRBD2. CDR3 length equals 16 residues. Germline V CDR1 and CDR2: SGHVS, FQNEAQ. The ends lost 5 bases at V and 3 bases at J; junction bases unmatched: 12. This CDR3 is CASSPSVGGGEETQYF. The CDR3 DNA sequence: TGTGCCAGCAGCCCCTCTGTCGGTGGGGGGGAAGAGACCCAGTACTTC.

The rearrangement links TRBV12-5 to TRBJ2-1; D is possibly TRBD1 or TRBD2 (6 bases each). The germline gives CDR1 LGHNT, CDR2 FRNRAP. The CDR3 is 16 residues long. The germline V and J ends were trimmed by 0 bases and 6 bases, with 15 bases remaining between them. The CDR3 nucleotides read TGTGCTAGTGGTTTGGTAGGCTCCGGGGGCCTCAATGAGCAGTTCTTC. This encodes CASGLVGSGGLNEQFF.

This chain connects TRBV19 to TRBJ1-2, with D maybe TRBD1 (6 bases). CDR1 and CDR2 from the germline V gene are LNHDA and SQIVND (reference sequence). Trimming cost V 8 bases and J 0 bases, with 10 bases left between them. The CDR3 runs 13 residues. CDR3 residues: CASQTGANYGYTF. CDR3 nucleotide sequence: TGTGCCAGTCAGACAGGAGCTAACTATGGCTACACCTTC. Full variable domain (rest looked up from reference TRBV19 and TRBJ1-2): DGGITQSPKYLFRKEGQNVTLSCEQNLNHDAMYWYRQDPGQGLRLIYYSQIVNDFQKGDIAEGYSVSREKKESFPLTVTSAQKNPTAFYLCASQTGANYGYTFGSGTRLTVV.

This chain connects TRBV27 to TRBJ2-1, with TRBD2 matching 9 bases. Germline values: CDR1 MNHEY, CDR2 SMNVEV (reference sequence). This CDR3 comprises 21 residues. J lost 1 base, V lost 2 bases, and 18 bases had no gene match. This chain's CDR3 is CASSLLAGPPPPTGSYNEQFF. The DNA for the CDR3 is TGTGCCAGCAGTTTACTAGCGGGACCGCCCCCCCCGACTGGATCCTACAATGAGCAGTTCTTC.

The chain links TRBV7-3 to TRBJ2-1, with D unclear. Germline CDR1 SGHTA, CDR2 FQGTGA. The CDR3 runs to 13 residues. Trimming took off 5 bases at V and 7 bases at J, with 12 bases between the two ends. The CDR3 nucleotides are TGTGCCAGCAGCCCGAGCCTCCAGAATGAGCAGTTCTTC. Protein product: CASSPSLQNEQFF.

The CDR3 DNA is TGTGCCAGCAGCGTAGGACAGGGGCCTTACAATGAGCAGTTCTTC. Its translation: CASSVGQGPYNEQFF. The chain uses TRBV9 and TRBJ2-1; TRBD1 matches 8 bases. The CDR3 runs 15 residues. Germline V CDR1 and CDR2: SGDLS, YYNGEE. Trimming removed 0 bases from V and 4 bases from J; junction bases left unmatched: 3. Complete variable domain (other parts from reference TRBV9 and TRBJ2-1): DSGVTQTPKHLITATGQRVTLRCSPRSGDLSVYWYQQSLDQGLQFLIQYYNGEERAKGNILERFSAQQFPDLHSELNLSSLELGDSALYFCASSVGQGPYNEQFFGPGTRLTVL.

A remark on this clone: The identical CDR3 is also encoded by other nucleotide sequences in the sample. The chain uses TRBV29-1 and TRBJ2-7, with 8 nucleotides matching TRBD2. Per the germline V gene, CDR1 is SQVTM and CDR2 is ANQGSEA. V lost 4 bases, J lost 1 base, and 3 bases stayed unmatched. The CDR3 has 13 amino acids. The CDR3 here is CSVGGGRSYEQYF. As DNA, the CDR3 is TGCAGCGTTGGCGGGGGGCGGTCCTACGAGCAGTACTTC.

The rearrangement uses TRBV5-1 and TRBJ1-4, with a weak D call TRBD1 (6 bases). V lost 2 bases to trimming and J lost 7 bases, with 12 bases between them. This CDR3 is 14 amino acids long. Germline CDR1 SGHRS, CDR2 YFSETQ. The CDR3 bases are TGCGCCAGCAGCTTCTCGGGGGCTTTTGAAAAACTGTTTTTT. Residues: CASSFSGAFEKLFF.

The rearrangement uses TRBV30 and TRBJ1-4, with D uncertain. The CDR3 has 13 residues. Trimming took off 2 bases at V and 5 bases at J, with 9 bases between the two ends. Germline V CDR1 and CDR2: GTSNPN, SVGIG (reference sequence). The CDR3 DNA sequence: TGTGCCTGGAGTACTGGACTGAATGAAAAACTGTTTTTT. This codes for CAWSTGLNEKLFF.

CDR3 region: CASSASSGPLNEQYF. The CDR3 nucleotides are TGCGCCAGCAGCGCGTCTAGCGGACCCCTCAACGAGCAGTACTTC. This chain joins TRBV5-1 and TRBJ2-7; 7 nucleotides line up with TRBD2. The V gene end was trimmed by 4 bases and the J gene end by 5 bases; junction bases not matched to a gene: 12. The CDR3 spans 15 residues. Germline lookup yields CDR1 SGHRS and CDR2 YFSETQ. The full variable domain, its missing parts supplied by reference TRBV5-1 and TRBJ2-7, is KAGVTQTPRYLIKTRGQQVTLSCSPISGHRSVSWYQQTPGQGLQFLFEYFSETQRNKGNFPGRFSGRQFSNSRSEMNVSTLELGDSALYLCASSASSGPLNEQYFGPGTRLTVT.

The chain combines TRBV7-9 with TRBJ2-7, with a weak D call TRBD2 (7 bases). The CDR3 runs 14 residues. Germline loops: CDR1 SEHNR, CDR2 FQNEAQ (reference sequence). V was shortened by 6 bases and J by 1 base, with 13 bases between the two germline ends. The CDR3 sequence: CASSPGRGSYEQYF. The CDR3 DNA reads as TGTGCCAGCAGTCCAGGGAGGGGGTCCTACGAGCAGTACTTC.

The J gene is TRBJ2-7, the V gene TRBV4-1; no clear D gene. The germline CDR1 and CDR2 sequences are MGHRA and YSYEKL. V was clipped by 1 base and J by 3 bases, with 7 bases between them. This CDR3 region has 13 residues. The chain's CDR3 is CASSQGLYYEQYF. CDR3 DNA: TGCGCCAGCAGCCAAGGGCTATACTACGAGCAGTACTTC.

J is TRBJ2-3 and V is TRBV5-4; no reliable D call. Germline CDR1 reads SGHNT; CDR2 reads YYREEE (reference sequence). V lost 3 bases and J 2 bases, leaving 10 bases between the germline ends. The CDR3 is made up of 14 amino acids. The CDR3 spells CASSSGRNTDTQYF. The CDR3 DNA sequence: TGTGCCAGCAGCTCCGGGCGGAACACAGATACGCAGTATTTT.

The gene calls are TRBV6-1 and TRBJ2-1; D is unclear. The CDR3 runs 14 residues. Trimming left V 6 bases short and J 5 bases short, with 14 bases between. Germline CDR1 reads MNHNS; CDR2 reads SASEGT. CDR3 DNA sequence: TGTGCCAGCAGCCTCACCGGGTATCACAATGAGCAGTTCTTC. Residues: CASSLTGYHNEQFF.

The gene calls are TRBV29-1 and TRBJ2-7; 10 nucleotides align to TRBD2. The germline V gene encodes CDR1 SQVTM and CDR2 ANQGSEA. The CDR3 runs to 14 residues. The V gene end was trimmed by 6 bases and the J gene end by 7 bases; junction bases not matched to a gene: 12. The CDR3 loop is CSVPLLAGVREQYF. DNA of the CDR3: TGCAGCGTCCCCCTCCTAGCGGGAGTAAGGGAGCAGTACTTC.

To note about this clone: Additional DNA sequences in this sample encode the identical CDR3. The CDR3 spells CASSASSYEQYF. The CDR3 DNA is TGTGCCAGCAGTGCGAGCTCCTACGAGCAGTACTTC. The gene calls are TRBV28 and TRBJ2-7; D gene uncertain. Trimming shortened V by 5 bases and J by 0 bases, and 5 bases separated the two germline ends. CDR1 is MDHEN, CDR2 SYDVKM, per germline. The CDR3 is 12 residues long.